The 5 T cell receptor beta chains reported below all come from one sample, sequenced in a study of blood T cell repertoires in COVID-19. TCRdb's table, derived via immunoSEQ multiplex PCR, lists solely in-frame clones and lacks some. Of 350,000 to 450,000 clones listed, about nine tenths are singletons. Sequenced: PBMCs or T cells enriched from blood (not recorded which). Every receptor here comes from a woman between 35 and 50 years old who had been exposed to COVID-19.

Written as DNA, the CDR3 is TGTGCCAGCAGAAAACAGGGGGCAGAGGGTCAGCCCCAGCATTTT. Translation gives CASRKQGAEGQPQHF. V usage is TRBV2 and J usage is TRBJ1-5; 9 bases are a match to TRBD1. Germline lookup yields CDR1 SNHLY and CDR2 FYNNEI. The length of the CDR3 is 15 residues. J lost 6 bases, V lost 6 bases, and 9 bases had no gene match.

The V and J genes are TRBV6-5 and TRBJ1-2; maybe TRBD1 (6 bases). Germline CDR1 and CDR2: MNHEY and SVGAGI. V gave up 4 bases and J gave up 0 bases, with 12 bases separating them. The CDR3 covers 15 residues. The CDR3 DNA follows: TGTGCCAGCAGTTCGACAGGAAAAGCTAACTATGGCTACACCTTC. Translated, it gives CASSSTGKANYGYTF.

The chain employs TRBV7-8 and TRBJ1-3; D gene ambiguous. The germline V gene encodes CDR1 SGHVS and CDR2 FQNEAQ. This CDR3 region has 14 residues. V shed 6 bases and J shed 0 bases, with 9 bases lying between them. The CDR3 DNA sequence: TGTGCCAGCAGTTTCCTAAACTCTGGAAACACCATATATTTT. Its translation: CASSFLNSGNTIYF. The complete variable domain, with remaining parts taken from reference TRBV7-8 and TRBJ1-3, reads GAGVSQSPRYKVAKRGQDVALRCDPISGHVSLFWYQQALGQGPEFLTYFQNEAQLDKSGLPSDRFFAERPEGSVSTLKIQRTQQEDSAVYLCASSFLNSGNTIYFGEGSWLTVV.

The chain uses TRBV11-1 and TRBJ2-2, with D maybe TRBD1 (5 bases). The CDR3 has 14 amino acids. Germline loops: CDR1 SGHAT, CDR2 FQDESV (reference sequence). V was pared by 2 bases and J by 6 bases, with 10 bases between. CDR3 in amino acids: CASSLKWGSGELFF. The CDR3, as DNA: TGTGCCAGCAGCTTAAAGTGGGGCTCCGGGGAGCTGTTTTTT. The whole variable domain, filled in from reference TRBV11-1 and TRBJ2-2, reads EAEVAQSPRYKITEKSQAVAFWCDPISGHATLYWYRQILGQGPELLVQFQDESVVDDSQLPKDRFSAERLKGVDSTLKIQPAELGDSAMYLCASSLKWGSGELFFGEGSRLTVL.

The CDR3 spells CAISESTIQETQYF. For the CDR3, the DNA is TGTGCCATCAGTGAATCGACAATCCAAGAGACCCAGTACTTC. This chain uses TRBV10-3 with TRBJ2-5; D gene unclear. CDR1 is ENHRY, CDR2 SYGVKD, per germline. The CDR3 is 14 amino acids. V dropped 3 bases and J dropped 1 base, with 9 bases sitting between them.